Given below is one T cell receptor beta chain in context. Antigen specificity is unknown. V gave up 6 bases and J gave up 0 bases, with 12 bases separating them. CDR3 length: 15 residues. The data are from a study of blood T cells in healthy people across ages. Then a second PCR, running about 6 to 11 cycles, was carried out with a sample-barcoded 5' primer and a J-beta primer mix. From the 5' RACE reads, TCRdb called clonotypes with MiXCR, one entry per CDR3 protein. Of 700,000 to 950,000 distinct CDR3 sequences in the sample, 58% were seen once. Study results and limitations: Diversity of TCR beta correlated strongly with naive T cell percentage.

The receptor comes from a young man in good health. The V and J genes are TRBV12-3 or TRBV12-4 and TRBJ2-1; D remains unclear. Sequencing was carried out using blood. The CDR3 DNA reads TGTGCCAGCAGCCCGCCCCTAAGCTCCTACAATGAGCAGTTCTTC. This codes for CASSPPLSSYNEQFF.